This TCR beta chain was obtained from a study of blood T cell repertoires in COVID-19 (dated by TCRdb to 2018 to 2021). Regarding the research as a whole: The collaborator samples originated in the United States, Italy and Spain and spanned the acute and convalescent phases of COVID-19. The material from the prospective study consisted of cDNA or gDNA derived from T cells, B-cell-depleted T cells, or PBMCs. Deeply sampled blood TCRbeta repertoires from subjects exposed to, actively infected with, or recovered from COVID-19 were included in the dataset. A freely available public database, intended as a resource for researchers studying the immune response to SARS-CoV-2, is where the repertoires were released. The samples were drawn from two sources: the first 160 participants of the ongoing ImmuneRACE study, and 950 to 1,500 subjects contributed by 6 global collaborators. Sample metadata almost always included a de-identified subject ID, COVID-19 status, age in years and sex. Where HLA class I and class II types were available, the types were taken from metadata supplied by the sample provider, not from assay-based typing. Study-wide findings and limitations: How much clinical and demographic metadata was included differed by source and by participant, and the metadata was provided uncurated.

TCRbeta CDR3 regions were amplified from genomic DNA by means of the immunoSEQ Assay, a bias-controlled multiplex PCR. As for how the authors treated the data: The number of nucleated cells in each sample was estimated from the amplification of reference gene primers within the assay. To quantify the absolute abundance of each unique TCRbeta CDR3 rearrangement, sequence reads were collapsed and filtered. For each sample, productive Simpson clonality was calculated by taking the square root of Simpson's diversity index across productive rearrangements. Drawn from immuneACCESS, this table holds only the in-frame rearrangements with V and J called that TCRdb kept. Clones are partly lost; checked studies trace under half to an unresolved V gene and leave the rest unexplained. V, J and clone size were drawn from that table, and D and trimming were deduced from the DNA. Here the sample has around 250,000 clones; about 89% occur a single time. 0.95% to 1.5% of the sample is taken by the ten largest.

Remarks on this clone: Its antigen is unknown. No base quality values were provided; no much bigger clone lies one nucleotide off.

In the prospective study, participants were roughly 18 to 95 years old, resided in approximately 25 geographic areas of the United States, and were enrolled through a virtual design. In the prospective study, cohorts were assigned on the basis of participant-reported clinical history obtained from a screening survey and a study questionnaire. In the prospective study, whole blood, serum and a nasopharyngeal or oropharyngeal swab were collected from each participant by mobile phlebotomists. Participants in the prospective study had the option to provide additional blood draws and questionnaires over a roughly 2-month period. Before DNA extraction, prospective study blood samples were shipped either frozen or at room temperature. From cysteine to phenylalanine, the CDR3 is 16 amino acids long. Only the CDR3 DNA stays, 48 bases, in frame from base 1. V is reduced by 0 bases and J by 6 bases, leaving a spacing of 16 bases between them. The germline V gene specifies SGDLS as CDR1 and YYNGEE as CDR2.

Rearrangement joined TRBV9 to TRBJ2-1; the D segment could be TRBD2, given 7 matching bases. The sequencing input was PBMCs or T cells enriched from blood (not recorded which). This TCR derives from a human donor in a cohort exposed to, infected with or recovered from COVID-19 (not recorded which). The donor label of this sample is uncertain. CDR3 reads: CASSVDFVGGLNEQFF. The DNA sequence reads TGTGCCAGCAGCGTAGACTTCGTGGGGGGGCTCAATGAGCAGTTCTTC. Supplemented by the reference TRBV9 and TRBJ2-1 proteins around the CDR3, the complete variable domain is DSGVTQTPKHLITATGQRVTLRCSPRSGDLSVYWYQQSLDQGLQFLIQYYNGEERAKGNILERFSAQQFPDLHSELNLSSLELGDSALYFCASSVDFVGGLNEQFFGPGTRLTVL.